Shown below are 26 T cell receptor beta chains from a single sample sequenced in a study of shared clonotypes between healthy human individuals (dated by TCRdb to between 2020 and 2021). Library construction relied on the immunoSEQ multiplex PCR assay. The immuneACCESS repertoire file appears here via TCRdb, limited to in-frame rearrangements. These files lack a portion of the clones; in checked studies, under half of the deficit traces to unresolved V genes, and the cause of the others is not known. Counted in this sample were fewer than 500,000 clones; roughly 85% of them appeared once. The leading ten clones occupy around 12% of the sample. The sample comprised PBMCs. The origin of the receptors is a woman aged 40 to 50 in good health. Some clones in this sample may be carry-over from other donors' samples.

The genes are TRBV7-8 and TRBJ2-2; 7 positions match TRBD2. V shed 1 base, J shed 6 bases, and the junction held 11 bases outside the gene matches. The CDR3 spans 17 residues. Per the germline V gene, CDR1 is SGHVS and CDR2 is FQNEAQ. CDR3 loop: CASSLGIAGAGAGELFF. Here the CDR3 DNA reads TGTGCCAGCAGCTTAGGAATCGCGGGAGCCGGAGCCGGGGAGCTGTTTTTT.

Only one count was recorded for this clone. V gene TRBV21-1 combines with J gene TRBJ2-7; the table's D call, TRBD2, was not checked against the DNA. TRBV21-1 is a pseudogene. The CDR3 covers 15 residues. The CDR3 here is CASKSKRELPWEQYF. CDR3 coding DNA: TGTGCCAGCAAGTCTAAGAGGGAACTTCCCTGGGAGCAGTACTTC.

The genes are TRBV2 and TRBJ1-3; no firm D call. CDR1 and CDR2 from the germline V gene are SNHLY and FYNNEI. This CDR3 has 15 amino acids. The germline V and J ends were trimmed by 2 bases and 7 bases, with 15 bases remaining between them. The CDR3 spells CASSELKTSANTIYF. The CDR3 nucleotides read TGTGCCAGCAGTGAATTAAAGACCTCTGCCAACACCATATATTTT.

CDR3 coding DNA: TGTGCCAGCATCGGACAGGGGCAGTCCGTGAACACTGAAGCTTTCTTT. It encodes CASIGQGQSVNTEAFF. The chain uses TRBV28 and TRBJ1-1, with 9 bases lining up with TRBD1. This CDR3 is built from 16 residues. Germline lookup yields CDR1 MDHEN and CDR2 SYDVKM. V shed 7 bases and J 0 bases; nucleotides not matched to a gene: 9.

This clone has only one observation. The chain employs TRBV7-9 and TRBJ2-3; possible D gene TRBD1, 5 bases. The CDR3 sequence is 15 residues long. The germline gives CDR1 SEHNR, CDR2 FQNEAQ (reference sequence). The V gene lost 1 base and the J gene lost 4 bases, with 12 bases spanning the gap. Here the CDR3 reads CASSLEGFWADTQYF. DNA for the CDR3: TGTGCCAGCAGCTTAGAGGGGTTTTGGGCAGATACGCAGTATTTT.

This clone was counted a single time. This sequence joins TRBV7-9 and TRBJ2-7, with D possibly TRBD2 on 5 matching bases. Trimming took off 7 bases at V and 6 bases at J, with 13 bases between the two ends. CDR3 length: 12 amino acids. Germline lookup yields CDR1 SEHNR and CDR2 FQNEAQ (reference sequence). CDR3 in amino acids: CASTRGNSEQYF. DNA for the CDR3: TGTGCCAGCACCCGAGGGAACTCCGAGCAGTACTTC.

This clone was observed a few times. The chain combines TRBV9 with TRBJ2-1; D is possibly TRBD2 (5 bases). Trimming took 3 bases from V and 0 from J, leaving 13 bases between them. The germline V gene has CDR1 SGDLS and CDR2 YYNGEE. CDR3 size: 16 residues. CDR3 in DNA: TGTGCCAGCAGCGCCCCTTTTGGGAGCTCCTACAATGAGCAGTTCTTC. Translation: CASSAPFGSSYNEQFF. The full variable domain, rest sourced from reference TRBV9 and TRBJ2-1, is DSGVTQTPKHLITATGQRVTLRCSPRSGDLSVYWYQQSLDQGLQFLIQYYNGEERAKGNILERFSAQQFPDLHSELNLSSLELGDSALYFCASSAPFGSSYNEQFFGPGTRLTVL.

This chain joins TRBV5-3 and TRBJ2-7, with D tentatively TRBD1 or TRBD2 (6 bases each). TRBV5-3 is an ORF; its function is uncertain. The V end was cut by 4 bases, the J end by 0 bases, with 35 bases between. CDR3 length equals 22 residues. Here the CDR3 DNA reads TGTGCCAGAAGCCTGACGCCCGATGTGGGGGACATCCGGGAGACTCGCTCCTACGAGCAGTACTTC. Its translation is CARSLTPDVGDIRETRSYEQYF.

The V and J genes are TRBV9 and TRBJ2-1; 13 positions agree with TRBD2. This CDR3 has 15 residues. Trimming removed 3 bases from V and 8 bases from J; junction bases left unmatched: 5. CDR1 and CDR2 (germline): SGDLS, YYNGEE. The CDR3 nucleotides are TGTGCCAGCAGCGGCCGGACTAGCGGGAGCGATGAGCAGTTCTTC. The encoded protein is CASSGRTSGSDEQFF. Full variable domain (rest looked up from reference TRBV9 and TRBJ2-1): DSGVTQTPKHLITATGQRVTLRCSPRSGDLSVYWYQQSLDQGLQFLIQYYNGEERAKGNILERFSAQQFPDLHSELNLSSLELGDSALYFCASSGRTSGSDEQFFGPGTRLTVL.

The chain recombines TRBV2 with TRBJ2-7; 12 bases align to TRBD1. This CDR3 spans 15 amino acids. V shed 9 bases and J 3 bases; nucleotides not matched to a gene: 9. Per germline, CDR1 SNHLY and CDR2 FYNNEI. The CDR3 bases are TGTGCCAGTCGGGACAGGGGGCCTTTTTACTACGAGCAGTACTTC. Translating gives CASRDRGPFYYEQYF.

The rearrangement joins TRBV19 to TRBJ1-4; D unclear. This CDR3 is 16 amino acids long. Trimming stripped 7 bases from V and 5 bases from J, with 20 bases between. The germline gives CDR1 LNHDA, CDR2 SQIVND (reference sequence). CDR3 in amino acids: CASIDRGSPKNEKLFF. CDR3 nucleotide sequence: TGTGCCAGTATAGACCGGGGTTCGCCTAAAAATGAAAAACTGTTTTTT. The variable domain in full, with the rest retrieved from reference TRBV19 and TRBJ1-4, is DGGITQSPKYLFRKEGQNVTLSCEQNLNHDAMYWYRQDPGQGLRLIYYSQIVNDFQKGDIAEGYSVSREKKESFPLTVTSAQKNPTAFYLCASIDRGSPKNEKLFFGSGTQLSVL.

The chain couples TRBV7-9 to TRBJ2-1, with D maybe TRBD2 (6 bases). CDR1 and CDR2 from the germline V gene are SEHNR and FQNEAQ (reference sequence). The CDR3 totals 15 residues. The V end was cut by 1 base, the J end by 5 bases, with 12 bases between. The CDR3: CASSLGGGAHNEQFF. The CDR3 coding sequence is TGTGCCAGCAGCTTAGGTGGCGGGGCCCACAATGAGCAGTTCTTC.

The rearrangement links TRBV5-3 to TRBJ2-2, with D perhaps given as TRBD1 or TRBD2 (5 bases each). TRBV5-3 is labeled an ORF, and its function is uncertain. The CDR3 length is 16 residues. Trimming removed 6 bases from V and 4 bases from J, with 19 bases in between. The CDR3 protein is CARTDRGSLSTGELFF. The CDR3 nucleotides are TGTGCCAGAACGGACCGGGGCAGCCTTAGCACCGGGGAGCTGTTTTTT.

This chain uses TRBV19 with TRBJ2-7; D possibly corresponds to TRBD2 (6 bases). CDR1 LNHDA and CDR2 SQIVND come from the germline V gene (reference sequence). The CDR3 covers 15 residues. V lost 6 bases and J lost 0, with 15 bases in between. The CDR3 sequence is CASRHGTQNSYEQYF. In DNA form, the CDR3 reads TGTGCCAGTAGACACGGGACTCAGAACTCCTACGAGCAGTACTTC.

The chain is built from TRBV9 and TRBJ2-3; 8 positions match TRBD2. V was pared by 0 bases and J by 2 bases, with 8 bases of the junction left unmatched. Germline values: CDR1 SGDLS, CDR2 YYNGEE. This CDR3 comprises 17 residues. The CDR3 DNA follows: TGTGCCAGCAGCGTAGGGGTGATAGCGGGGCCCACAGATACGCAGTATTTT. Translated: CASSVGVIAGPTDTQYF.

The chain combines TRBV28 with TRBJ2-7, with D possibly TRBD1 on 7 matching bases. Trimming took off 6 bases at V and 6 bases at J, with 21 bases between the two ends. Germline CDR1 and CDR2: MDHEN and SYDVKM. This CDR3 spans 15 amino acids. CDR3 in DNA: TGTGCCAGCAGCCCTAGCGACAGGGACTTAGGCGAGCAGTACTTC. Its protein is CASSPSDRDLGEQYF.

The J gene is TRBJ1-5, the V gene TRBV19; 8 nucleotides match TRBD1. V lost 4 bases, J lost 8 bases, and 4 bases stayed unmatched. CDR1 is LNHDA and CDR2 is SQIVND in the germline V gene (reference sequence). This CDR3 has 13 amino acids. CDR3 in amino acids: CASSKNRGEPQHF. The CDR3 coding sequence is TGTGCCAGTAGTAAAAACAGGGGGGAGCCCCAGCATTTT.

The gene calls are TRBV5-1 and TRBJ2-3; a possible D gene is TRBD2 (6 bases). The CDR3 is 14 residues long. Per the germline V gene, CDR1 is SGHRS and CDR2 is YFSETQ. The V end was cut by 5 bases, the J end by 2 bases, with 12 bases between. CDR3 protein: CASSGGALTDTQYF. CDR3 DNA: TGCGCCAGCAGTGGCGGGGCCCTCACAGATACGCAGTATTTT.

This rearrangement joins TRBV9 to TRBJ2-7; perhaps D is TRBD1 or TRBD2 (5 bases each). The CDR3 has 14 amino acids. The germline V gene has CDR1 SGDLS and CDR2 YYNGEE. The ends were cut back, 1 base at V and 1 base at J, with 9 bases in the middle. DNA for the CDR3: TGTGCCAGCAGCGTAAGCGGACAATCCTACGAGCAGTACTTC. Its protein is CASSVSGQSYEQYF.

CDR3 sequence reads: CASSLIFRTAEQYF. In DNA, the CDR3 is TGTGCCAGCAGCTTAATTTTCAGAACCGCCGAGCAGTACTTC. The genes are TRBV7-2 and TRBJ2-7; no clear D gene. CDR1 SGHTA and CDR2 FQGNSA come from the germline V gene. CDR3 size: 14 residues. Trimming removed 2 bases at V and 6 bases at J, with 14 bases between. Supplemented by reference TRBV7-2 and TRBJ2-7, the full variable domain reads GAGVSQSPSNKVTEKGKDVELRCDPISGHTALYWYRQSLGQGLEFLIYFQGNSAPDKSGLPSDRFSAERTGGSVSTLTIQRTQQEDSAVYLCASSLIFRTAEQYFGPGTRLTVT.

V and J are TRBV18 and TRBJ2-5; 13 bases map to TRBD2. The V segment lost 5 bases and the J segment 5 bases; nucleotides outside the gene matches: 5. The CDR3 runs 15 residues. Germline V gives CDR1 KGHSH, CDR2 LQKENI. The CDR3 protein is CASSTGTSGKETQYF. As DNA, the CDR3 is TGTGCCAGCTCAACCGGGACTAGCGGGAAGGAGACCCAGTACTTC. Complete variable domain (other parts from reference TRBV18 and TRBJ2-5): NAGVMQNPRHLVRRRGQEARLRCSPMKGHSHVYWYRQLPEEGLKFMVYLQKENIIDESGMPKERFSAEFPKEGPSILRIQQVVRGDSAAYFCASSTGTSGKETQYFGPGTRLLVL.

The chain joins TRBV28 to TRBJ2-3; 13 nucleotides match TRBD2. This CDR3 is built from 16 residues. Germline lookup yields CDR1 MDHEN and CDR2 SYDVKM. J lost 6 bases, V lost 1 base, and 4 bases had no gene match. The CDR3 loop reads CASSLSGLAGVDTQYF. The CDR3 coding sequence is TGTGCCAGCAGTTTATCAGGACTAGCGGGAGTTGATACGCAGTATTTT.

The chain uses TRBV6-5 and TRBJ2-5, with 8 bases that match TRBD1. CDR3 length: 15 residues. CDR1 is MNHEY, CDR2 SVGAGI, per germline. V lost 8 bases and J lost 5; bases outside the gene matches: 13. The chain's CDR3 is CASWTGFLGSETQYF. Written as DNA, the CDR3 is TGTGCCAGCTGGACAGGGTTCCTAGGGTCGGAGACCCAGTACTTC.

The chain combines TRBV30 with TRBJ2-1, with D possibly being TRBD2 (6 bases). This CDR3 has 13 residues. V lost 3 bases, J lost 3 bases, and 9 bases lay in between. The germline gives CDR1 GTSNPN, CDR2 SVGIG (reference sequence). The DNA for the CDR3 is TGTGCCTGGAGGTGGGGGGACTACAATGAGCAGTTCTTC. Translation gives CAWRWGDYNEQFF.

The V gene is TRBV7-6, the J gene TRBJ2-3, with D perhaps matching TRBD1 or TRBD2 (5 bases each). CDR1 SGHVS and CDR2 FNYEAQ come from the germline V gene. V was trimmed by 1 base and J by 4 bases, leaving 12 bases between them. This CDR3 is built from 15 residues. CDR3 sequence: CASSLVGTAADTQYF. The CDR3, as DNA: TGTGCCAGCAGCTTAGTCGGGACCGCCGCAGATACGCAGTATTTT.

This clone has just a few counts. The CDR3, as DNA: TGTGCCAGCAGCACATCCCTAGCGGAGCAGTTCTTC. Amino acid sequence: CASSTSLAEQFF. The V gene is TRBV7-9, the J gene TRBJ2-1, with TRBD2 as a possible D gene (6 bases). The V gene's germline CDR1 is SEHNR and CDR2 FQNEAQ (reference sequence). Trimming stripped 5 bases from V and 10 bases from J, with 12 bases between. This CDR3 has 12 residues. Based on the CDR3 plus reference TRBV7-9 and TRBJ2-1, the full variable domain is DTGVSQNPRHKITKRGQNVTFRCDPISEHNRLYWYRQTLGQGPEFLTYFQNEAQLEKSRLLSDRFSAERPKGSFSTLEIQRTEQGDSAMYLCASSTSLAEQFFGPGTRLTVL.